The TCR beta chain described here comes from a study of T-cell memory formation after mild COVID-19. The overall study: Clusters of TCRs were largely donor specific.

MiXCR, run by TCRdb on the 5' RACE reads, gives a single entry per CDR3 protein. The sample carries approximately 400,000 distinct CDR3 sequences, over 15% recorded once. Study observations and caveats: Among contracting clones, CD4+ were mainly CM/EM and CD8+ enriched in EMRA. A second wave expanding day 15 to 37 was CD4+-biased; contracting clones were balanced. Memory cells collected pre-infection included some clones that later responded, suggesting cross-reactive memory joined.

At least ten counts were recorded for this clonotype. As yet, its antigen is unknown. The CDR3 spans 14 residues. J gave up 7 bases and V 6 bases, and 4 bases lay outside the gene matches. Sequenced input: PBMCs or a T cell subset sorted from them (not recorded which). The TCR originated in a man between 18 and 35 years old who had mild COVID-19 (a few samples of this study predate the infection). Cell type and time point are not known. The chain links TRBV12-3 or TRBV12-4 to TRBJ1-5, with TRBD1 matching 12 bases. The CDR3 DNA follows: TGTGCCAGCAGGGGGACAGGGGGCGGGCAGCCCCAGCATTTT. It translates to CASRGTGGGQPQHF.